Sequencing of this TCR beta chain was carried out in a study of tumor-infiltrating lymphocytes in primary liver carcinoma. The overall study: The cohort consisted of patients whose primary liver carcinoma was surgically resected. Recorded tumor stage was T1-T3 N0M0, with diameters of about 4.2 to 11 cm. Samples produced roughly 3.65 to 8 million productive TCRbeta reads, comparable across tissue types.

Unsorted whole blood supplied the RNA, and germline DNA was extracted too. The template, roughly 550 ng total RNA, yielded TCR beta cDNA made with a constant-region primer. ARM-PCR was slightly modified, and three nested multiplex PCR rounds with it gave rise to the TCR beta libraries. TCRdb re-derived calls from the multiplex PCR reads in MiXCR, one entry per CDR3 protein. Among about 200,000 distinct CDR3 sequences listed, less than 75% were seen once. Regarding this clonotype: The antigen is not known. A read error may explain this, as a much larger clone is one base away.

Study-wide results and caveats: Tumor-adjacent and tumor-blood pairs shared a smaller degree of overlap than tumor region pairs.

Input material: peripheral blood. This receptor was taken from a woman aged 60-75 years with primary liver carcinoma and hepatitis B virus infection.

The CDR3 loop is CASSRPGGDTEAFF. CDR3 DNA sequence: TGTGCCAGCAGTCGCCCCGGGGGGGACACTGAAGCTTTCTTT. The rearrangement links TRBV12-3 or TRBV12-4 to TRBJ1-1; D is possibly TRBD1 (5 bases). The CDR3 totals 14 residues. V lost 5 bases and J lost 3, with 13 bases in between.